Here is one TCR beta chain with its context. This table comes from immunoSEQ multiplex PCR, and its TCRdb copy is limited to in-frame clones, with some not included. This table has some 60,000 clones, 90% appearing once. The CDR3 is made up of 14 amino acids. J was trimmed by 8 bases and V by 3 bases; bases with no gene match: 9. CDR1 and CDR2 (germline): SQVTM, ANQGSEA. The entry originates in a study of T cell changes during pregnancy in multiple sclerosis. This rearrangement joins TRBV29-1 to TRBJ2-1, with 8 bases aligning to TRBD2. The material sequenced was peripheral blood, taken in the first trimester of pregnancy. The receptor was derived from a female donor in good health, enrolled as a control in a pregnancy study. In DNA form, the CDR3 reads TGCAGCGTTGAGAGGGGACTAGGGGGAGATGAGCAGTTCTTC. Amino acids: CSVERGLGGDEQFF.